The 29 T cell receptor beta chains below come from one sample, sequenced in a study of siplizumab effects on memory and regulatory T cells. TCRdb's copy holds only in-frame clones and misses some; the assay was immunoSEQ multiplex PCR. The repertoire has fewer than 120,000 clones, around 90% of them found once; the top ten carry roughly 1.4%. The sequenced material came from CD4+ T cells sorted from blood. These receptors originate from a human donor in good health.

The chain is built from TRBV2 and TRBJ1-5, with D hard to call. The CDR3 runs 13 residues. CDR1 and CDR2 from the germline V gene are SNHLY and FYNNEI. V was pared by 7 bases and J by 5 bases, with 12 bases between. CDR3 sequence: CASMAGFHQPQHF. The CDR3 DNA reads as TGTGCCAGCATGGCAGGCTTCCATCAGCCCCAGCATTTT.

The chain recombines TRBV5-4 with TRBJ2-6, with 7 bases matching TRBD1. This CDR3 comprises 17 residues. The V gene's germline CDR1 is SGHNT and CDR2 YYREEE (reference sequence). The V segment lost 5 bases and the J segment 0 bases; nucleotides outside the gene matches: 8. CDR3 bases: TGTGCCAGCAGTTCGAGGGGGCTAGGCTCTGGGGCCAACGTCCTGACTTTC. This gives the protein CASSSRGLGSGANVLTF. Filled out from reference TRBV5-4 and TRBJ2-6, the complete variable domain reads ETGVTQSPTHLIKTRGQQVTLRCSSQSGHNTVSWYQQALGQGPQFIFQYYREEENGRGNFPPRFSGLQFPNYSSELNVNALELDDSALYLCASSSRGLGSGANVLTFGAGSRLTVL.

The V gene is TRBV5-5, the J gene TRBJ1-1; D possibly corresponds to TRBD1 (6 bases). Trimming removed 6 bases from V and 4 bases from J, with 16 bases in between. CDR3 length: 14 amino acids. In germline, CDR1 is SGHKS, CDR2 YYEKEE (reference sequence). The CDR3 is CASTLLRGFTEAFF. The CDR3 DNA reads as TGTGCCAGCACCCTTCTTAGGGGGTTCACTGAAGCTTTCTTT. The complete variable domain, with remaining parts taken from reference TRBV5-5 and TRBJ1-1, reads DAGVTQSPTHLIKTRGQQVTLRCSPISGHKSVSWYQQVLGQGPQFIFQYYEKEERGRGNFPDRFSARQFPNYSSELNVNALLLGDSALYLCASTLLRGFTEAFFGQGTRLTVV.

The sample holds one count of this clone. For the CDR3, the DNA is TGTGCCAGCAGTTACCTCACAGGCACCTACGAGCAGTACTTC. It specifies CASSYLTGTYEQYF. The chain couples TRBV6-6 to TRBJ2-7, with TRBD1 as a possible D gene (5 bases). Trimming shortened V by 2 bases and J by 2 bases, and 10 bases separated the two germline ends. Germline CDR1 is MNHNY and CDR2 is SVGAGI (reference sequence). There are 14 residues in the CDR3.

CDR3 sequence reads: CASSLFSGTEAFF. For the CDR3, the DNA is TGTGCCAGCAGCTTGTTTTCGGGCACTGAAGCTTTCTTT. The V gene is TRBV5-5, the J gene TRBJ1-1, with unresolved D. Germline V gene lookup returns CDR1 SGHKS and CDR2 YYEKEE (reference sequence). This CDR3 region has 13 residues. The ends were cut back, 1 base at V and 4 bases at J, with 8 bases in the middle. Based on the CDR3 plus reference TRBV5-5 and TRBJ1-1, the full variable domain is DAGVTQSPTHLIKTRGQQVTLRCSPISGHKSVSWYQQVLGQGPQFIFQYYEKEERGRGNFPDRFSARQFPNYSSELNVNALLLGDSALYLCASSLFSGTEAFFGQGTRLTVV.

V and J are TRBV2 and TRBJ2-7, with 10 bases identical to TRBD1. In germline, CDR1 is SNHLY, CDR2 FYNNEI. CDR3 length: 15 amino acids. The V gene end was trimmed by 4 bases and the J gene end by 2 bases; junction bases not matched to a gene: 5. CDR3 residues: CASSGGTGDTYEQYF. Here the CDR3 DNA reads TGTGCCAGCAGTGGAGGGACAGGGGATACCTACGAGCAGTACTTC.

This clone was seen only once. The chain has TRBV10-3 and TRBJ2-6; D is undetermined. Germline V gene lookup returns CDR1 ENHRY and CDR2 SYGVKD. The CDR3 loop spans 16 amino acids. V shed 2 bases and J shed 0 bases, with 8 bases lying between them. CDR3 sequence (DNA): TGTGCCATCAGTGAGCGTCAGTTCTCTGGGGCCAACGTCCTGACTTTC. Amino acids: CAISERQFSGANVLTF.

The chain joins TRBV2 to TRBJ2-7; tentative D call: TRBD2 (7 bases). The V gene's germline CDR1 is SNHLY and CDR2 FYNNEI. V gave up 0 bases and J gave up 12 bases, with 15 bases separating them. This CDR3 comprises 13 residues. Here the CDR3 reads CASSEAEGGRGYF. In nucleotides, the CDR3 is TGTGCCAGCAGTGAAGCGGAAGGGGGGAGGGGGTACTTC.

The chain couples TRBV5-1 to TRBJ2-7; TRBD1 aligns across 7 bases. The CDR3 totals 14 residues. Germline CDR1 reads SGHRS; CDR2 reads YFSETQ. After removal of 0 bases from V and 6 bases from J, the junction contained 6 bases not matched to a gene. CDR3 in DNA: TGCGCCAGCAGCTTGGAAGGGGGCCGTCGCGAGCAGTACTTC. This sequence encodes CASSLEGGRREQYF.

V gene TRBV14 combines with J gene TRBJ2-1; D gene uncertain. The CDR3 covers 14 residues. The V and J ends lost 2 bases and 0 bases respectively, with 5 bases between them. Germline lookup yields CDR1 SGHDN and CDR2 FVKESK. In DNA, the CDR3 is TGTGCCAGCAGCCAATCCAGCTCCTACAATGAGCAGTTCTTC. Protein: CASSQSSSYNEQFF.

CDR3 in DNA: TGTGCCAGCAGCGTACAGGGGGCGAGTGAAAAACTGTTTTTT. Translation gives CASSVQGASEKLFF. The chain employs TRBV9 and TRBJ1-4, with TRBD1 matching over 8 bases. The CDR3 totals 14 residues. Per germline, CDR1 SGDLS and CDR2 YYNGEE. Trimming at V came to 1 base and at J to 7 bases, leaving 3 bases not matched to a gene.

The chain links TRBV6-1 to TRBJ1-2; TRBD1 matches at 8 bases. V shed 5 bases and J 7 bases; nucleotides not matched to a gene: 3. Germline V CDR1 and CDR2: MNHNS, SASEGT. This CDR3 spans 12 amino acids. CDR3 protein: CASSQGAGGYTF. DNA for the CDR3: TGTGCCAGCAGTCAGGGGGCGGGTGGCTACACCTTC.

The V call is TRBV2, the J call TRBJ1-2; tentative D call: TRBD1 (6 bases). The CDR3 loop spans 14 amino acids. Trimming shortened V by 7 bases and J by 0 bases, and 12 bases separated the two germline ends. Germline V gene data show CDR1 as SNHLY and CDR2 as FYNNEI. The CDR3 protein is CASMGGKSNYGYTF. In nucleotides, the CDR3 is TGTGCCAGCATGGGGGGCAAGTCTAACTATGGCTACACCTTC.

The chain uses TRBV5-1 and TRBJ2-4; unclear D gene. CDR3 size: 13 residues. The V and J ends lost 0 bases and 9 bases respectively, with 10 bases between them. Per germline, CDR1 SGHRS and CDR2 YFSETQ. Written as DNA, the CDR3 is TGCGCCAGCAGCTTGGCCCCAGATCGCATTCAGTACTTC. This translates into CASSLAPDRIQYF.

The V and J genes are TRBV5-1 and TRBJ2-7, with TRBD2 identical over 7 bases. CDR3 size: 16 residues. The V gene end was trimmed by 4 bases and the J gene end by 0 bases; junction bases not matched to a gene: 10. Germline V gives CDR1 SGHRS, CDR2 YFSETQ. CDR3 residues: CASSGRGGPSSYEQYF. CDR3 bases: TGCGCCAGCAGCGGGAGGGGAGGCCCTAGCTCCTACGAGCAGTACTTC.

The CDR3 is CSVGDNYKETQYF. The CDR3 bases are TGCAGCGTCGGGGACAACTACAAAGAGACCCAGTACTTC. The V and J genes are TRBV29-1 and TRBJ2-5; D might be TRBD1 (6 bases). The CDR3 totals 13 residues. V was pared by 6 bases and J by 3 bases, with 14 bases between. Germline V CDR1 and CDR2: SQVTM, ANQGSEA. Supplemented by reference TRBV29-1 and TRBJ2-5, the full variable domain reads SAVISQKPSRDICQRGTSLTIQCQVDSQVTMMFWYRQQPGQSLTLIATANQGSEATYESGFVIDKFPISRPNLTFSTLTVSNMSPEDSSIYLCSVGDNYKETQYFGPGTRLLVL.

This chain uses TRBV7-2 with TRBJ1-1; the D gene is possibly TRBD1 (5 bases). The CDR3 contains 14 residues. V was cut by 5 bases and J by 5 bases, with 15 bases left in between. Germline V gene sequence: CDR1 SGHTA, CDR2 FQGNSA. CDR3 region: CASSTAGTATEAFF. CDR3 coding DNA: TGTGCCAGCAGCACGGCTGGGACGGCTACTGAAGCTTTCTTT.

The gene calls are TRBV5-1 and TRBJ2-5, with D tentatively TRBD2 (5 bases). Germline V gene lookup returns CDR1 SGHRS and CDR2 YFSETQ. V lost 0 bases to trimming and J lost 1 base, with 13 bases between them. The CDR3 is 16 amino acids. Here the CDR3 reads CASSLGTGSIQETQYF. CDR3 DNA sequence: TGCGCCAGCAGCTTGGGGACTGGATCAATCCAAGAGACCCAGTACTTC.

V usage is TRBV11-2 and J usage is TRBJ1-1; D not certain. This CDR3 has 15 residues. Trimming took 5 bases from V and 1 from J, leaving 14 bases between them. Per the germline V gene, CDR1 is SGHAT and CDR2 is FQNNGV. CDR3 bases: TGTGCCAGCAGCCCGAGGAGCTCCGGGAACACTGAAGCTTTCTTT. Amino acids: CASSPRSSGNTEAFF.

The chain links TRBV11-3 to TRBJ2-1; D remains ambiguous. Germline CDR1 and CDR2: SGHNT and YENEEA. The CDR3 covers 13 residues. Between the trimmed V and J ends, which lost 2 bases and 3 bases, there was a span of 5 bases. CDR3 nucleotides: TGTGCCAGCAGCTTACGCGGCTACAATGAGCAGTTCTTC. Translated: CASSLRGYNEQFF.

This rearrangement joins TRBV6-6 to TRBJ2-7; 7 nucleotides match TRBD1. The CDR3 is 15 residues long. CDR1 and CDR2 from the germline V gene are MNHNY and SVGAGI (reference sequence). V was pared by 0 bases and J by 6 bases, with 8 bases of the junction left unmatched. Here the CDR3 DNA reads TGTGCCAGCAGTTACTCTGGACAGGTTGGGGTCGAGCAGTACTTC. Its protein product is CASSYSGQVGVEQYF.

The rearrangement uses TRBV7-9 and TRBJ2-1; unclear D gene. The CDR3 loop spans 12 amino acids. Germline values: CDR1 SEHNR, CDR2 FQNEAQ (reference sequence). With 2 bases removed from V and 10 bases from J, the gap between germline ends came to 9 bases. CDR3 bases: TGTGCCAGCAGCTTACCGCTTTTGGAGCAGTTCTTC. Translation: CASSLPLLEQFF.

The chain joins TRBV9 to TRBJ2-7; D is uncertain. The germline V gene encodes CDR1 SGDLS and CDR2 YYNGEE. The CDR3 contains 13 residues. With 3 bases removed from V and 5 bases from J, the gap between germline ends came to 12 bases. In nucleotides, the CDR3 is TGTGCCAGCAGCGGTGATGTTCTGGACGAGCAGTACTTC. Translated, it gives CASSGDVLDEQYF.

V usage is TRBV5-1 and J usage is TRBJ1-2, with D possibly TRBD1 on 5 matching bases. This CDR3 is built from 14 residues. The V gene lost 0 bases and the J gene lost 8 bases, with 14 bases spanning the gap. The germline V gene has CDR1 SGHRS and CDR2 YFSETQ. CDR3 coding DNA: TGCGCCAGCAGCTTGGTTCCAGGGCCGGGAGGCTACACCTTC. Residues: CASSLVPGPGGYTF.

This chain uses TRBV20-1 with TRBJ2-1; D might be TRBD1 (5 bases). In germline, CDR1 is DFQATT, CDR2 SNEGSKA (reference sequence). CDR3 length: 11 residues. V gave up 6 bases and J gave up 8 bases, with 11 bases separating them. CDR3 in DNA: TGCAGTGCCCCAGGGTTGCATGAGCAGTTCTTC. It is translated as CSAPGLHEQFF.

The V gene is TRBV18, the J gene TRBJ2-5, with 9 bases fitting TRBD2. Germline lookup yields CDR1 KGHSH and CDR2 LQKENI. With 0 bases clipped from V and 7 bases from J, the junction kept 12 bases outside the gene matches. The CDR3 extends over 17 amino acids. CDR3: CASSPPIGLANSWTQYF. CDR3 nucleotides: TGTGCCAGCTCACCACCGATAGGACTAGCGAATAGTTGGACCCAGTACTTC.

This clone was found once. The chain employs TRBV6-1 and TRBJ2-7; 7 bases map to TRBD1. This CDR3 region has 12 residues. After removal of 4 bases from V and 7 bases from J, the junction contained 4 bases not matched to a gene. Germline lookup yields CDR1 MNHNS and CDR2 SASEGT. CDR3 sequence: CASSGTGLEQYF. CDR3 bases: TGTGCCAGCAGTGGGACAGGTCTTGAGCAGTACTTC.

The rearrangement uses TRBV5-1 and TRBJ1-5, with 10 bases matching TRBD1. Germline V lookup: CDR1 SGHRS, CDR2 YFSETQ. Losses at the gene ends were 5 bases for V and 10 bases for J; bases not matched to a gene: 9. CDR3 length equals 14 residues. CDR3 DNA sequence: TGCGCCAGCAGTGCCGGGACAGGGGTAAGACCCCAGCATTTT. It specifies CASSAGTGVRPQHF.

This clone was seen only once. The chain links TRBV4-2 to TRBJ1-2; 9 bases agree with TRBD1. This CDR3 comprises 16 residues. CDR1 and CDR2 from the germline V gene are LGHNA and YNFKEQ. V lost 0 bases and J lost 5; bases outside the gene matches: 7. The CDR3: CASSQDLGQGEYGYTF. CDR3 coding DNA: TGTGCCAGCAGCCAAGATCTGGGACAGGGTGAATATGGCTACACCTTC.